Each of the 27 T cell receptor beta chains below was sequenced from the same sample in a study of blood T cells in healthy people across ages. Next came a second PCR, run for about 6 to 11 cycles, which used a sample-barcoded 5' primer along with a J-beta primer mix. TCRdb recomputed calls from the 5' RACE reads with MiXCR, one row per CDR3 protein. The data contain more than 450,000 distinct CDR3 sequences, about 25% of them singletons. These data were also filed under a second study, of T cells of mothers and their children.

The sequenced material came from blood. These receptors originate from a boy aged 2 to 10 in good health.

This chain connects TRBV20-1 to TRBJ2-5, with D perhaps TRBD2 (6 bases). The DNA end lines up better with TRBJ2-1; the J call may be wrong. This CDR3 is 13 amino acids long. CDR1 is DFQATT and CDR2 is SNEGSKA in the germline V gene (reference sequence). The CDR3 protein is CSGGGGAGNEQFF. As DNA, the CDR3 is TGCAGTGGGGGCGGCGGGGCGGGGAATGAGCAGTTCTTC.

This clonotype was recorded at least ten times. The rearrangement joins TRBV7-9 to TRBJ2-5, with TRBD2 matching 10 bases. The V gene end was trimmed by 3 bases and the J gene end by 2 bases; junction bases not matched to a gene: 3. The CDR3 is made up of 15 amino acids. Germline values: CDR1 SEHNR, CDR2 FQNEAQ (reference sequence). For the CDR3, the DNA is TGTGCCAGCAGCTTGGCGACTAGCGGGCAAGAGACCCAGTACTTC. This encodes CASSLATSGQETQYF.

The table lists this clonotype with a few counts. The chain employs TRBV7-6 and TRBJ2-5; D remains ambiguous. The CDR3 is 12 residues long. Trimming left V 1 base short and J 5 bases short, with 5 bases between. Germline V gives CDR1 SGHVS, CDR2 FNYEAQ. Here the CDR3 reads CASSLESETQYF. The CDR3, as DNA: TGTGCCAGCAGCTTAGAGTCGGAGACCCAGTACTTC.

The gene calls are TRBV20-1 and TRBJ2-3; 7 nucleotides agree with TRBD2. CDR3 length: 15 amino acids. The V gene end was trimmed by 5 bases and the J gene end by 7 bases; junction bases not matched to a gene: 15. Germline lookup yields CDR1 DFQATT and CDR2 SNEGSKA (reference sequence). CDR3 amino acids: CSAGPTSPSWNTQYF. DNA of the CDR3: TGCAGTGCTGGTCCGACTAGCCCCAGTTGGAATACGCAGTATTTT.

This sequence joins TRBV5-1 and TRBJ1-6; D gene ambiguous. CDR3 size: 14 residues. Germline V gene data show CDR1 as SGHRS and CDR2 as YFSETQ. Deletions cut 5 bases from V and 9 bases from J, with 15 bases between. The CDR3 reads CASRPAGTSSPLHF. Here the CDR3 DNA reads TGCGCCAGCAGGCCGGCGGGAACTAGTTCACCCCTCCACTTT.

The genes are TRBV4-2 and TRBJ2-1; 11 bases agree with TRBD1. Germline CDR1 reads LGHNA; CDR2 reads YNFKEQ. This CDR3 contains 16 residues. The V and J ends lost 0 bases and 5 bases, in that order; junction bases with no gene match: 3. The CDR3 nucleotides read TGTGCCAGCAGCCAAGAGTGGGACAGGGGGGACAATGAGCAGTTCTTC. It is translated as CASSQEWDRGDNEQFF.

The CDR3 DNA is TGTGCCAGCAGCGTATTAAGCTGGGGAACTGGAAACACCATATATTTT. Its protein product is CASSVLSWGTGNTIYF. This sequence joins TRBV9 and TRBJ1-3; no definite D call. CDR1 is SGDLS and CDR2 is YYNGEE in the germline V gene. This CDR3 is built from 16 residues. V was clipped by 1 base and J by 2 bases, with 13 bases between them.

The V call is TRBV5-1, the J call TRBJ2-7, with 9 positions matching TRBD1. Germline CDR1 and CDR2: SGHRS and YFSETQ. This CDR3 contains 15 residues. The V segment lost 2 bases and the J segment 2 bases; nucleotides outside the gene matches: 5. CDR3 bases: TGCGCCAGCAGCTTAAAACAGGGGGCGACCTACGAGCAGTACTTC. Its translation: CASSLKQGATYEQYF.

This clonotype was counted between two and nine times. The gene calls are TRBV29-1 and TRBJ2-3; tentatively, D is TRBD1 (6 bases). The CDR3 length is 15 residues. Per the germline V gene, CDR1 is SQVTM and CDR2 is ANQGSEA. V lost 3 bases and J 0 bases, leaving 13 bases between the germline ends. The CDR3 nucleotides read TGCAGCGTTGACCCAGGGGCGACGAGCACAGATACGCAGTATTTT. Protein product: CSVDPGATSTDTQYF.

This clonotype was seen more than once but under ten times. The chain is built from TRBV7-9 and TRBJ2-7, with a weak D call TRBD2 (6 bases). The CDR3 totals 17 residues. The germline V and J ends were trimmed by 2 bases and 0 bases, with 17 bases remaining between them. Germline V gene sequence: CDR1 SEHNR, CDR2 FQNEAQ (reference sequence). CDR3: CASSLYGGSLLSYEQYF. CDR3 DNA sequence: TGTGCCAGCAGCTTATATGGGGGGAGCCTTCTCTCCTACGAGCAGTACTTC.

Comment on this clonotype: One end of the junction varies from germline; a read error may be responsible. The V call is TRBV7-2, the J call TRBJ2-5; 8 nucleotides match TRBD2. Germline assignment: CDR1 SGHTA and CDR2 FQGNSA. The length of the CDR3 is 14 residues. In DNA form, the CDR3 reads TGTGCCAGCAGCTTACGAGGGCCGACTAGCGCTCCCGACTTC. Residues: CASSLRGPTSAPDF. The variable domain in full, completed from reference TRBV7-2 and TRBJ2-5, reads GAGVSQSPSNKVTEKGKDVELRCDPISGHTALYWYRQSLGQGLEFLIYFQGNSAPDKSGLPSDRFSAERTGGSVSTLTIQRTQQEDSAVYLCASSLRGPTSAPDFGPGTRLLVL.

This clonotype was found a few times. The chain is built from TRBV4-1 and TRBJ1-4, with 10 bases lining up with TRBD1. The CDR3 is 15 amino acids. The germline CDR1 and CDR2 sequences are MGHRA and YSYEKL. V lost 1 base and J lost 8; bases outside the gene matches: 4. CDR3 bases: TGCGCCAGCAGCCAAGTAGGGACAGGGGTCGAAAAACTGTTTTTT. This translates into CASSQVGTGVEKLFF.

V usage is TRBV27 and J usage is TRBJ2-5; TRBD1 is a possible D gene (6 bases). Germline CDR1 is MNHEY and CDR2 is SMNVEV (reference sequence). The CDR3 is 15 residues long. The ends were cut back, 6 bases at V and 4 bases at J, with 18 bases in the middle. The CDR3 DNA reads TGTGCCAGCAGCTTTACAGGGAGTAGGCGAGAGACCCAGTACTTC. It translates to CASSFTGSRRETQYF.

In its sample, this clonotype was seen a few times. The CDR3 DNA reads as TGTGCCAGCAGCTTATCCGGGCTAGCGGGGATAGCCAAAAACATTCAGTACTTC. Amino acids: CASSLSGLAGIAKNIQYF. The chain recombines TRBV7-2 with TRBJ2-4; 9 nucleotides agree with TRBD2. The CDR3 runs to 18 residues. The V gene's germline CDR1 is SGHTA and CDR2 FQGNSA. With 2 bases clipped from V and 0 bases from J, the junction kept 8 bases outside the gene matches.

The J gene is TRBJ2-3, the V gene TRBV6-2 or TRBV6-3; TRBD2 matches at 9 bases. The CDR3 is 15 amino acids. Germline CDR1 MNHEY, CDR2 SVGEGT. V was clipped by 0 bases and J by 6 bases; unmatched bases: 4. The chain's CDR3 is CASSYSAGGVDTQYF. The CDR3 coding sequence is TGTGCCAGCAGTTACTCGGCGGGGGGGGTGGATACGCAGTATTTT.

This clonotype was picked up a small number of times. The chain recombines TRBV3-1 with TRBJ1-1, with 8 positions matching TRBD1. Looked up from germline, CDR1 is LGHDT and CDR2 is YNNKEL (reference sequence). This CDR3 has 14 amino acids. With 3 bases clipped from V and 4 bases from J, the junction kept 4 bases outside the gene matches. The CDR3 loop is CASSQFRGLTEAFF. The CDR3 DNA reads TGTGCCAGCAGCCAGTTCAGGGGGCTCACTGAAGCTTTCTTT.

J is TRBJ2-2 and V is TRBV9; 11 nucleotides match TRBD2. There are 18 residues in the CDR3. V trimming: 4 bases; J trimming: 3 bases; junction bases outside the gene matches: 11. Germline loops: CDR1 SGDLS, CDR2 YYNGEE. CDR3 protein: CASSSRSLAGDYTGELFF. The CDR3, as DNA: TGTGCCAGCAGCTCTCGTTCACTAGCGGGGGACTACACCGGGGAGCTGTTTTTT.

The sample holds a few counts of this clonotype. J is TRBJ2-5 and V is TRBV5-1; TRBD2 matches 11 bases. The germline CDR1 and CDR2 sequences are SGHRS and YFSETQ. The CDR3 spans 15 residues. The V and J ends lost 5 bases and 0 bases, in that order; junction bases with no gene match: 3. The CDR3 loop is CASRGTSGYQETQYF. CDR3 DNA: TGCGCCAGCAGGGGGACTAGCGGTTACCAAGAGACCCAGTACTTC.

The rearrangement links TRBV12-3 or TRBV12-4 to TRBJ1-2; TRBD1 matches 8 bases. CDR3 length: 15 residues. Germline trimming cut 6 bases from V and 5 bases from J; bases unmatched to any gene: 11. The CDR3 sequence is CASSPGQGHIYGYTF. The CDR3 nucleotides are TGTGCCAGCAGCCCTGGACAGGGTCACATTTATGGCTACACCTTC.

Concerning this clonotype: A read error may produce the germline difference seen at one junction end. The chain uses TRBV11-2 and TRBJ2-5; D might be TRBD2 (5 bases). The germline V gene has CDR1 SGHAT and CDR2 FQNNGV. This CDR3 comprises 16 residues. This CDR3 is CASSPGPRRYQETQYF. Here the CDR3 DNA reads TGTGCCAGCAGTCCCGGGCCAAGGAGGTACCAGGAGACCCAGTACTTC.

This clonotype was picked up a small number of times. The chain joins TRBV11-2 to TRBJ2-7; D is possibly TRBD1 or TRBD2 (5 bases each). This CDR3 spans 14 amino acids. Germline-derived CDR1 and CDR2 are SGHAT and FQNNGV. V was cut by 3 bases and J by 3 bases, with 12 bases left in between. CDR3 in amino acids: CASSFPGRHYEQYF. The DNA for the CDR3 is TGTGCCAGCAGCTTCCCGGGACGACACTACGAGCAGTACTTC.

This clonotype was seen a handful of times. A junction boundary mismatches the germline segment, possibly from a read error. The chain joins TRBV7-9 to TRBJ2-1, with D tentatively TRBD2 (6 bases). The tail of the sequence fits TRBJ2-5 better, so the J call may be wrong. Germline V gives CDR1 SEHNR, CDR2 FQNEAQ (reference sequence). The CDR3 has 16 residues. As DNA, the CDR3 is TGTGCCAGCAGCGAGGGCAGACTAGACCCCCAAGTGACCCAGTACTTC. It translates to CASSEGRLDPQVTQYF.

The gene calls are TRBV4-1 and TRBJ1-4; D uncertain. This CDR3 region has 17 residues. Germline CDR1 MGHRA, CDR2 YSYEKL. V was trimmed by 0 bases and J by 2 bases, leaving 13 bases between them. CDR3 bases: TGCGCCAGCAGCCAAGATATGTTTAGGTTGACTAATGAAAAACTGTTTTTT. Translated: CASSQDMFRLTNEKLFF.

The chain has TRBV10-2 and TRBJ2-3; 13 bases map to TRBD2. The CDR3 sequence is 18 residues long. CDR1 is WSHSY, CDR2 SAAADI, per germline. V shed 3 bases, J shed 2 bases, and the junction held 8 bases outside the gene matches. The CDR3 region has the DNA TGCGCCAGCAGTGATTCTCGACTAGCGGGAGGCACCACAGATACGCAGTATTTT. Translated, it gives CASSDSRLAGGTTDTQYF.

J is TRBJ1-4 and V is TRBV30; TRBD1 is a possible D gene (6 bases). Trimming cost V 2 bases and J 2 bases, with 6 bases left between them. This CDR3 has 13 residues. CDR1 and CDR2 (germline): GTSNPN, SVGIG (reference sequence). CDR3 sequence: CAWSQGTNEKLFF. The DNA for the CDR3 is TGTGCCTGGAGTCAGGGGACTAATGAAAAACTGTTTTTT.

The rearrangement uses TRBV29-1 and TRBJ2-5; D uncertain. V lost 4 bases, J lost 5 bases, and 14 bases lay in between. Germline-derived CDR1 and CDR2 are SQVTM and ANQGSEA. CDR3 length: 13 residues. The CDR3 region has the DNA TGCAGCGTTGGGTTAATGCTACGGGAGACCCAGTACTTC. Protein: CSVGLMLRETQYF.

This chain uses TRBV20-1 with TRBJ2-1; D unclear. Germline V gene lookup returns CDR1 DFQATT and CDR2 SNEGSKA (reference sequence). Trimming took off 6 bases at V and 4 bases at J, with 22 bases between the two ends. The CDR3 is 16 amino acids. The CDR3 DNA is TGCAGTGCCGGCTCGACTGGATCCTTACTTTACAATGAGCAGTTCTTC. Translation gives CSAGSTGSLLYNEQFF.